This T cell receptor (beta chain) comes out of a study of shared clonotypes between healthy human individuals (dated by TCRdb to the early 2020s). Some background on the complete study: Two women and a few men aged 18 to 49 years were included in the cohort. For each donor, CD4 naive and CD4 memory were each given three plates, CD8 naive was given two plates, and CD8 memory was given one plate. Between about 0.8 and 8.9 billion PBMCs per donor were obtained by leukapheresis. Libraries were prepared and TCR repertoires were sequenced by different laboratories using diverse techniques, in order to increase sequencing depth and limit assay-specific biases. To estimate repertoire size and how much clonotype sharing occurs between individuals, the study deeply sequenced the blood TCR repertoires of about five healthy adults.

Details on this clone: The antigen it recognizes is unknown. The record has no base qualities; no much larger clone is one base away.

TCR CDR3 regions were amplified from genomic DNA by multiplex PCR using the deep immunoSEQ assay. Genomic DNA extracted from each cell subset was distributed evenly over all wells of several immunoSEQ 96-well plates, and each plate served as one replicate. For sorted subsets, approximately 190 ng genomic DNA, equal to 30,000 or so T cell genomes, was loaded into each replicate PCR. Purified libraries were quantified with a Qubit 3.0 fluorometer, sized on a Bioanalyzer 2100, and re-quantified with the KAPA Library Quantification kit. Every immunoSEQ 96-well plate was sequenced on a dedicated single-read 150-cycle Illumina NextSeq 550 flow cell. On the authors' methods: Because the immunoSEQ output held only junctional sequences and lacked quality scores, the filtering could not match the filtering applied to full-length reads. To assign V/J genes and CDR3, sequences were annotated using PyIR, a Python wrapper for IgBLAST v1.9, with IMGT germline references. Any read was removed if the V/J assignment was weak (E-value above 1e-6), the CDR3 was missing, or the read contained stop codons, out-of-frame junctions, or ambiguous translated residues. V3J clonotypes were defined by identical inferred V gene, J gene, and CDR3 amino acid sequence. Percentage overlap between repertoires was calculated by dividing the number of shared unique clonotypes by the size of the smaller repertoire. Repertoire richness was assessed with RTK rarefaction, the Chao1 estimator, and Recon v2.1 estimates of unobserved clonotypes. Generation probabilities were computed with OLGA for all TCRbeta clonotypes obtained by the gDNA method from several donors. The table was pulled from immuneACCESS by TCRdb, which kept in-frame rearrangements only. Such tables lose some clones; where checked, under half of the loss comes from unresolved V genes, and the rest has no known cause. V and J calls and clone size are given by that table; D and trimming were obtained from the DNA. Recorded for this sample are over 1.4 million clones; approximately 96% of them occurred a single time. Approximately 1.2% of the sample lies in the top ten.

What the research found in general, with its limitations: Sampling was restricted to blood, and TCR repertoires in tissue are likely to differ from TCR repertoires in blood. Rarefaction of sorted-subset datasets indicated incomplete sequencing despite the large sequencing depth. Compared with non-shared clonotypes, the clonotypes found in all four sorted-subset donors had higher generation probabilities. Because the study included a small number of donors, the genetic and exposure-history diversity represented was limited. Based on pairwise subsampling, the degree of clonotype sharing among donors was expected to be affected by sequencing depth. When a handful of donors were compared, the shared fraction of clonotypes was about 5% for naive CD4, 3.5% to 4% for naive CD8, about 2.4% for memory CD4, and under 0.5% for memory CD8. Larger estimated clonotype richness was generally found for naive subsets than for memory subsets.

Donors were healthy HIV-negative adults with no recently reported acute infections or vaccinations. All donors were Caucasian adults living in Nashville, Tennessee, USA. CD4+ T cells were enriched through magnetic negative selection, after which naive cells were positively selected on CD45RA and the remaining negative fraction served as the memory subset. Blood was obtained by leukapheresis, after which PBMCs were separated by Ficoll-Histopaque density gradient centrifugation and cryopreserved in liquid nitrogen vapor phase. Analytical flow cytometry was used to check the purity and quantity of every magnetically sorted T cell population. Genomic DNA was isolated from each sorted fraction and quantified by UV absorbance on a Nanodrop 2000c. For CDR1 and CDR2, the germline V gene lists SGHRS and YFSETQ. The CDR3 has 12 amino acids, counting the end cysteine and phenylalanine. The only DNA kept is the CDR3, 36 bases in frame from the first base. V is shortened by 0 bases, J by 6 bases, and the region joining them spans 7 bases.

This chain joins TRBV5-1 to TRBJ2-7, with TRBD1 as a weak D call on 6 bases. The TCR was taken from a man aged 25 to 45 in good health. Sequenced material: naive CD4+ T cells sorted from blood. The sample's cell subset or site label, decoded: CD45RA+ positively selected. The DNA sequence is given as TGCGCCAGCAGCTTGGGAGGGGGCGAGCAGTACTTC. It translates as CASSLGGGEQYF.